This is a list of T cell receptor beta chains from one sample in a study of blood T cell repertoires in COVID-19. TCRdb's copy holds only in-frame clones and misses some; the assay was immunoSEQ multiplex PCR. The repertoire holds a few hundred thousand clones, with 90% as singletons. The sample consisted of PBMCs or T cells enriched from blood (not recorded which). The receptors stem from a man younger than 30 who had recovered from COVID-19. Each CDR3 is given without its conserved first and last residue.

AWSIAAKGGSGNTIY,TRBJ1-3,TRBV30
ASSVGPVSYEQY,TRBJ2-7,TRBV9
ASSVAGAGRETQY,TRBJ2-5,TRBV9
ASSDKVVAETNNEQF,TRBJ2-1,TRBV6-1
ATSDPSGRVETQY,TRBJ2-5,TRBV24-1
ASSATGLAFYEQF,TRBJ2-1,TRBV19
SASLEGVYSGNTIY,TRBJ1-3,TRBV20-1
ASSLGTYEQY,TRBJ2-7,TRBV12-3/TRBV12-4
ASSYDGTGSYNSPLH,TRBJ1-6,TRBV27
ASSFSQGAYNEQF,TRBJ2-1,TRBV11-2
ASSPSRLDREDGNTIY,TRBJ1-3,TRBV7-8
ASGLGQGYEQY,TRBJ2-7,TRBV12-5
ASSPDWVYGYT,TRBJ1-2,TRBV2
ASSLAGGQTPYGYT,TRBJ1-2,TRBV7-9
ASKLNTEAF,TRBJ1-1,TRBV27
ASSFRDSKNKFYGYT,TRBJ1-2,TRBV7-9
ASRISTNTEAF,TRBJ1-1,TRBV2
ASSAGGLNTEAF,TRBJ1-1,TRBV9